The 22 T cell receptor beta chains below were found in one sample sequenced in a study of PD-1 blockade in mismatch repair-deficient tumors. Libraries were prepared by immunoSEQ multiplex PCR; TCRdb keeps only in-frame clonotypes and omits some of them. The sample carries fewer than 100,000 clones, roughly 80% recorded once. Specimen: peripheral blood, collected 12 weeks after starting pembrolizumab. Receptors originate from an adult with mismatch repair-deficient cancer.

V and J are TRBV27 and TRBJ2-1; 8 bases agree with TRBD2. This CDR3 contains 15 residues. With 2 bases clipped from V and 3 bases from J, the junction kept 3 bases outside the gene matches. Germline CDR1 reads MNHEY; CDR2 reads SMNVEV (reference sequence). In DNA, the CDR3 is TGTGCCAGCAGTTTAACTCGGGGGGGCTACAATGAGCAGTTCTTC. The encoded protein is CASSLTRGGYNEQFF.

The chain links TRBV6-4 to TRBJ2-3, with 7 bases identical to TRBD2. V trimming: 2 bases; J trimming: 6 bases; junction bases outside the gene matches: 8. This CDR3 comprises 15 residues. Looked up from germline, CDR1 is MRHNA and CDR2 is SNTAGT. CDR3 nucleotide sequence: TGTGCCAGCAGTGACCCGGGACTACCGACTGATACGCAGTATTTT. This translates into CASSDPGLPTDTQYF.

The chain has TRBV27 and TRBJ2-7, with 13 bases that match TRBD2. This CDR3 comprises 16 residues. The ends lost 0 bases at V and 3 bases at J; junction bases unmatched: 2. Germline V gene data show CDR1 as MNHEY and CDR2 as SMNVEV (reference sequence). The CDR3 coding sequence is TGTGCCAGCAGTTTATCCGGACTAGCGGGAGTCTACGAGCAGTACTTC. This encodes CASSLSGLAGVYEQYF.

V is TRBV6-4 and J is TRBJ2-3; D is possibly TRBD1 (5 bases). This CDR3 comprises 15 residues. Germline CDR1 and CDR2: MRHNA and SNTAGT. The V gene lost 5 bases and the J gene lost 4 bases, with 16 bases spanning the gap. The CDR3 nucleotides are TGTGCCAGCAGTATGGGCCCCGAAGGGGCAGATACGCAGTATTTT. Translating gives CASSMGPEGADTQYF.

The rearrangement uses TRBV7-9 and TRBJ1-1; 11 bases are a match to TRBD1. V gave up 5 bases and J gave up 4 bases; unmatched junction bases: 6. The CDR3 spans 15 residues. CDR1 SEHNR and CDR2 FQNEAQ come from the germline V gene (reference sequence). The CDR3 coding sequence is TGTGCCAGCAGCCCCTCCGGGACAGGGGGCACTGAAGCTTTCTTT. This encodes CASSPSGTGGTEAFF. The full variable domain, completed using reference TRBV7-9 and TRBJ1-1, is DTGVSQNPRHKITKRGQNVTFRCDPISEHNRLYWYRQTLGQGPEFLTYFQNEAQLEKSRLLSDRFSAERPKGSFSTLEIQRTEQGDSAMYLCASSPSGTGGTEAFFGQGTRLTVV.

The chain couples TRBV27 to TRBJ2-7, with D possibly called TRBD1 or TRBD2 (5 bases each). Per the germline V gene, CDR1 is MNHEY and CDR2 is SMNVEV (reference sequence). The CDR3 covers 15 residues. The V end was cut by 3 bases, the J end by 2 bases, with 14 bases between. The CDR3, as DNA: TGTGCCAGCAGTTTTAGTTTGGTGGGGGCCTACGAGCAGTACTTC. Encoded protein: CASSFSLVGAYEQYF.

The rearrangement links TRBV18 to TRBJ2-3, with D perhaps matching TRBD1 or TRBD2 (7 bases each). The CDR3 spans 16 residues. V was pared by 2 bases and J by 4 bases, with 16 bases between. The germline CDR1 and CDR2 sequences are KGHSH and LQKENI. CDR3 nucleotide sequence: TGTGCCAGCTCACCAAGACTAGCAGGGGGAGCAGATACGCAGTATTTT. This translates into CASSPRLAGGADTQYF.

The chain carries TRBV11-3 and TRBJ1-1; D gene unclear. V gave up 4 bases and J gave up 2 bases, with 8 bases separating them. This CDR3 is built from 13 residues. Germline values: CDR1 SGHNT, CDR2 YENEEA. Here the CDR3 DNA reads TGTGCCAGCAGCTCTACTACAAACACTGAAGCTTTCTTT. Translated, it gives CASSSTTNTEAFF.

This chain joins TRBV13 and TRBJ2-7; the match to TRBD2 covers 8 bases. Trimming at V came to 6 bases and at J to 1 base, leaving 8 bases not matched to a gene. CDR1 is PRHDT, CDR2 FYEKMQ, per germline (reference sequence). CDR3 length equals 15 residues. The CDR3 DNA reads TGTGCCAGCAGTTTCGTCGGGAGGGCGTCCTACGAGCAGTACTTC. Its protein is CASSFVGRASYEQYF.

The chain has TRBV7-3 and TRBJ2-1, with 10 bases identical to TRBD1. The V gene end was trimmed by 3 bases and the J gene end by 8 bases; junction bases not matched to a gene: 10. Per the germline V gene, CDR1 is SGHTA and CDR2 is FQGTGA. The CDR3 runs 16 residues. As DNA, the CDR3 is TGTGCCAGCAGCTTCCGTTGGACAGGGGGTTTGGATGAGCAGTTCTTC. Protein product: CASSFRWTGGLDEQFF.

The chain recombines TRBV2 with TRBJ2-5, with 8 positions matching TRBD2. Germline V gene sequence: CDR1 SNHLY, CDR2 FYNNEI. J gave up 4 bases and V 5 bases, and 9 bases lay outside the gene matches. The CDR3 extends over 15 amino acids. The CDR3 protein is CASSFSGKQGETQYF. The CDR3 nucleotides are TGTGCCAGCAGTTTTAGCGGGAAGCAGGGAGAGACCCAGTACTTC.

The J gene is TRBJ2-5, the V gene TRBV19, with D possibly being TRBD1 or TRBD2 (5 bases each). Trimming pared 11 bases from V and 6 bases from J, leaving 13 bases between. The germline CDR1 and CDR2 sequences are LNHDA and SQIVND (reference sequence). The CDR3 spans 11 residues. DNA for the CDR3: TGTGCCTCAAAATGGGGGAAGACCCAGTACTTC. Translated, it gives CASKWGKTQYF.

The chain has TRBV9 and TRBJ1-4; D may be TRBD1 (6 bases). Trimming shortened V by 4 bases and J by 3 bases, and 16 bases separated the two germline ends. The CDR3 totals 16 residues. Germline CDR1 and CDR2: SGDLS and YYNGEE. The CDR3 here is CASSPRGLASNEKLFF. CDR3 coding DNA: TGTGCCAGCAGCCCCCGGGGGCTTGCTTCTAATGAAAAACTGTTTTTT.

V gene TRBV6-5 combines with J gene TRBJ2-1; TRBD2 agrees at 7 bases. V dropped 2 bases and J dropped 7; count of bases not matched to a gene: 5. This CDR3 is 14 amino acids long. Germline V gene data show CDR1 as MNHEY and CDR2 as SVGAGI. The CDR3 sequence: CASSYGTTENEQFF. The DNA for the CDR3 is TGTGCCAGCAGTTACGGGACTACAGAAAATGAGCAGTTCTTC.

The rearrangement joins TRBV15 to TRBJ2-1; no clear D gene. V was pared by 9 bases and J by 0 bases, with 9 bases between. Germline lookup yields CDR1 LNHNV and CDR2 YYDKDF (reference sequence). CDR3 length: 13 amino acids. The CDR3 loop is CATAMSSYNEQFF. The CDR3 DNA reads as TGTGCCACAGCTATGAGCTCCTACAATGAGCAGTTCTTC.

The V gene is TRBV5-1, the J gene TRBJ2-3; 10 bases align to TRBD2. With 4 bases clipped from V and 4 bases from J, the junction kept 9 bases outside the gene matches. Germline assignment: CDR1 SGHRS and CDR2 YFSETQ. The CDR3 contains 16 residues. The CDR3 is CASSPQGLANSDTQYF. The CDR3 coding sequence is TGCGCCAGCAGCCCACAGGGACTAGCGAACTCAGATACGCAGTATTTT.

The chain has TRBV9 and TRBJ1-4, with D tentatively TRBD1 (5 bases). The CDR3 extends over 15 amino acids. V was shortened by 2 bases and J by 3 bases, with 11 bases between the two germline ends. The germline gives CDR1 SGDLS, CDR2 YYNGEE. For the CDR3, the DNA is TGTGCCAGCAGCGTGACCGGGGGAGCTAATGAAAAACTGTTTTTT. Amino acids: CASSVTGGANEKLFF. Full variable domain (remainder filled in from reference TRBV9 and TRBJ1-4): DSGVTQTPKHLITATGQRVTLRCSPRSGDLSVYWYQQSLDQGLQFLIQYYNGEERAKGNILERFSAQQFPDLHSELNLSSLELGDSALYFCASSVTGGANEKLFFGSGTQLSVL.

The chain joins TRBV29-1 to TRBJ2-1; TRBD1 agrees at 10 bases. Germline assignment: CDR1 SQVTM and CDR2 ANQGSEA. CDR3 length: 14 amino acids. J was trimmed by 4 bases and V by 4 bases; bases with no gene match: 4. CDR3 DNA sequence: TGCAGCGTTGGGGACAGGGGAGGTTACAATGAGCAGTTCTTC. Amino acid sequence: CSVGDRGGYNEQFF.

The V and J genes are TRBV6-5 and TRBJ1-1; possibly TRBD1 for D (6 bases). CDR1 is MNHEY, CDR2 SVGAGI, per germline. V dropped 2 bases and J dropped 2 bases, with 9 bases sitting between them. CDR3 size: 14 residues. The CDR3 sequence: CASSYAGTNTEAFF. In DNA form, the CDR3 reads TGTGCCAGCAGTTACGCGGGGACAAACACTGAAGCTTTCTTT.

The CDR3 here is CASSPRAGVGWEQYF. DNA of the CDR3: TGTGCCAGCAGCCCACGGGCGGGAGTAGGATGGGAGCAGTACTTC. The chain links TRBV7-9 to TRBJ2-7, with 7 positions matching TRBD2. The junction had 14 bases not matched to a gene; V was cut back by 5 bases and J by 7 bases. The CDR3 sequence is 15 residues long. Germline V CDR1 and CDR2: SEHNR, FQNEAQ (reference sequence).

This clone was recorded only once. This chain uses TRBV28 with TRBJ2-6; D gene ambiguous. The germline gives CDR1 MDHEN, CDR2 SYDVKM. The CDR3 runs to 17 residues. Trimming left V 5 bases short and J 0 bases short, with 14 bases between. CDR3 bases: TGTGCCAGCAGTCTCTCAGGCCAGGACTCTGGGGCCAACGTCCTGACTTTC. It translates to CASSLSGQDSGANVLTF.

The CDR3 is CASRRRVNTGELFF. CDR3 nucleotides: TGTGCCAGCCGGCGCAGAGTCAACACCGGGGAGCTGTTTTTT. The chain uses TRBV21-1 and TRBJ2-2. TRBV21-1 is a pseudogene. The CDR3 contains 14 residues.